This entry describes one T cell receptor (beta chain). Its antigen is currently unknown. The record originates from a study of T-cell memory formation after mild COVID-19. At the level of the study: The TCR clusters were mostly specific to one donor.

The CDR3 is made up of 14 amino acids. CDR1 is LGHNA, CDR2 YSLEER, per germline. The V gene lost 1 base and the J gene lost 1 base, with 4 bases spanning the gap. UMIs and sample barcodes were carried by the TCR alpha and TCR beta cDNA libraries that 5'RACE produced using constant-segment primers. TCRdb called the 5' RACE reads again in MiXCR, with one record for every CDR3 protein. The sample carries approximately 560,000 distinct CDR3 sequences, 15% to 20% recorded once. Study-wide points: Contracting clones from day 15 to 85 had balanced CD4/CD8; later expanders favoured CD4+. Specificity for SARS-CoV-2 was not confirmed among the second-wave clones peaking on day 37.

The chain links TRBV4-3 to TRBJ2-2; D uncertain. Material for sequencing was PBMCs or a T cell subset sorted from them (not recorded which). This TCR derives from an adult woman who had mild COVID-19 (a few samples of this study predate the infection). Cell type and time point are not known. The CDR3 spells CASSQGENTGELFF. Here the CDR3 DNA reads TGCGCCAGCAGCCAAGGCGAGAACACCGGGGAGCTGTTTTTT.